Shown below are 24 T cell receptor beta chains from a single sample sequenced in a study of control samples from healthy donors and cancer patients. The data were produced by immunoSEQ multiplex PCR, yet TCRdb's version contains in-frame clones alone and is incomplete. The table lists some 140,000 clones, just under 90% of them singletons. The specimen sequenced was PBMCs. These receptors all come from a man aged 50 to 60 with head and neck cancer.

This sequence joins TRBV30 and TRBJ2-3; D uncertain. Trimming shortened V by 1 base and J by 4 bases, and 3 bases separated the two germline ends. CDR1 is GTSNPN, CDR2 SVGIG, per germline (reference sequence). CDR3 length: 11 amino acids. The CDR3 sequence: CAWSAADTQYF. CDR3 DNA: TGTGCCTGGAGTGCGGCAGATACGCAGTATTTT.

This clone has a single count. The rearrangement joins TRBV30 to TRBJ2-3, with D maybe TRBD2 (5 bases). Germline values: CDR1 GTSNPN, CDR2 SVGIG (reference sequence). The CDR3 has 13 residues. The V and J ends lost 5 bases and 2 bases respectively, with 11 bases between them. The CDR3: CAWDRGPTDTQYF. CDR3 DNA sequence: TGTGCCTGGGACCGGGGTCCCACAGATACGCAGTATTTT.

The chain has TRBV6-5 and TRBJ2-1, with D perhaps matching TRBD2 (6 bases). Germline CDR1 reads MNHEY; CDR2 reads SVGAGI. The CDR3 length is 15 residues. V was trimmed by 6 bases and J by 5 bases, leaving 17 bases between them. The CDR3 nucleotides are TGTGCCAGCAGCCCGGGACTTTCGCTCCACAATGAGCAGTTCTTC. This encodes CASSPGLSLHNEQFF.

Notes on this clone: Other DNA sequences in the sample encode the same CDR3. This chain links TRBV5-1 with TRBJ2-7; TRBD1 aligns across 8 bases. J gave up 6 bases and V 9 bases, and 11 bases lay outside the gene matches. Per the germline V gene, CDR1 is SGHRS and CDR2 is YFSETQ. This CDR3 is built from 13 residues. CDR3 sequence (DNA): TGCGCCACCCGGACAGGGCTGTCTTCCGAGCAGTACTTC. Protein: CATRTGLSSEQYF. Full variable domain (missing parts from reference TRBV5-1 and TRBJ2-7): KAGVTQTPRYLIKTRGQQVTLSCSPISGHRSVSWYQQTPGQGLQFLFEYFSETQRNKGNFPGRFSGRQFSNSRSEMNVSTLELGDSALYLCATRTGLSSEQYFGPGTRLTVT.

The chain carries TRBV9 and TRBJ2-5, with a tentative D call TRBD1 (6 bases). This CDR3 comprises 13 residues. Between the trimmed V and J ends, which lost 3 bases and 1 base, there was a span of 7 bases. Germline lookup yields CDR1 SGDLS and CDR2 YYNGEE. CDR3 protein: CASSGQAQETQYF. In DNA form, the CDR3 reads TGTGCCAGCAGCGGACAGGCCCAAGAGACCCAGTACTTC.

In nucleotides, the CDR3 is TGTGCCAGCTCACCCGGAGGTGGGATGAGCACTGAAGCTTTCTTT. It translates to CASSPGGGMSTEAFF. The chain is built from TRBV18 and TRBJ1-1; no reliable D call. This CDR3 spans 15 amino acids. From germline, CDR1 is KGHSH and CDR2 LQKENI. Trimming stripped 3 bases from V and 4 bases from J, with 15 bases between.

The chain couples TRBV6-5 to TRBJ2-1; D may be TRBD2 (5 bases). The germline CDR1 and CDR2 sequences are MNHEY and SVGAGI. Deletions cut 2 bases from V and 6 bases from J, with 8 bases between. The CDR3 has 13 amino acids. The CDR3 DNA sequence: TGTGCCAGCAGTTACCTCGAGGGCAATGAGCAGTTCTTC. This encodes CASSYLEGNEQFF.

The genes are TRBV6-5 and TRBJ2-5, with D possibly matching TRBD1 (5 bases). Germline CDR1 is MNHEY and CDR2 is SVGAGI. The V end was cut by 7 bases, the J end by 1 base, with 13 bases between. The length of the CDR3 is 14 residues. The CDR3 region has the DNA TGTGCCAGCAAGTTATCGACAGCCCAAGAGACCCAGTACTTC. Residues: CASKLSTAQETQYF.

The chain recombines TRBV6-5 with TRBJ2-7; D may be TRBD2 (6 bases). The V and J ends lost 0 bases and 2 bases respectively, with 14 bases between them. Germline CDR1 is MNHEY and CDR2 is SVGAGI. CDR3 length: 16 residues. The CDR3 coding sequence is TGTGCCAGCAGTTACTCGAAACCGGGAGAGCCCTACGAGCAGTACTTC. Translated, it gives CASSYSKPGEPYEQYF.

This clone occurred once. The rearrangement links TRBV7-6 to TRBJ2-3, with D perhaps TRBD1 (5 bases). This CDR3 comprises 17 residues. The germline V gene encodes CDR1 SGHVS and CDR2 FNYEAQ. The V end was cut by 5 bases, the J end by 6 bases, with 24 bases between. The DNA for the CDR3 is TGTGCCAGCAGCGGCCCCCCAGCAGGGAACCCATTCGATACGCAGTATTTT. Residues: CASSGPPAGNPFDTQYF.

The chain is built from TRBV4-1 and TRBJ1-3; TRBD1 matches at 7 bases. This CDR3 is 18 amino acids long. In germline, CDR1 is MGHRA, CDR2 YSYEKL. V dropped 0 bases and J dropped 2; count of bases not matched to a gene: 10. The CDR3 loop is CASSQDKGNRGTGNTIYF. The CDR3 DNA sequence: TGCGCCAGCAGCCAAGATAAGGGAAACAGGGGCACTGGAAACACCATATATTTT.

A few counts support this clone. V usage is TRBV2 and J usage is TRBJ1-2, with D possibly TRBD1 on 6 matching bases. Germline V gene data show CDR1 as SNHLY and CDR2 as FYNNEI. Trimming removed 7 bases at V and 6 bases at J, with 18 bases between. The length of the CDR3 is 14 residues. CDR3 in amino acids: CASNPDGGADGYTF. In nucleotides, the CDR3 is TGTGCCAGCAACCCTGATGGGGGGGCCGATGGCTACACCTTC.

This rearrangement joins TRBV6-6 to TRBJ1-5; D unclear. This CDR3 region has 14 residues. Trimming removed 6 bases at V and 3 bases at J, with 12 bases between. Germline CDR1 is MNHNY and CDR2 is SVGAGI (reference sequence). DNA of the CDR3: TGTGCCAGCAGGGGGAGGCAGACCAATCAGCCCCAGCATTTT. This gives the protein CASRGRQTNQPQHF.

The V and J genes are TRBV10-1 and TRBJ1-2; the match to TRBD1 covers 7 bases. V shed 0 bases and J 4 bases; nucleotides not matched to a gene: 14. Germline V lookup: CDR1 WNHNN, CDR2 SYGVQD (reference sequence). The CDR3 is 18 amino acids. The CDR3 DNA sequence: TGCGCCAGCAGTGAGTCGACAGTACAGGGGTATGGCTCCTATGGCTACACCTTC. Its translation is CASSESTVQGYGSYGYTF.

V usage is TRBV7-9 and J usage is TRBJ1-1; TRBD1 matches 8 bases. Germline-derived CDR1 and CDR2 are SEHNR and FQNEAQ (reference sequence). The CDR3 is 16 amino acids. Unmatched junction bases numbered 8, after V lost 4 bases and J lost 1 base. The CDR3 is CASSSLRTGRNTEAFF. In DNA, the CDR3 is TGTGCCAGCAGCTCTCTCCGGACAGGGAGGAACACTGAAGCTTTCTTT. The full variable domain, in which reference TRBV7-9 and TRBJ1-1 provide the parts outside the CDR3, is DTGVSQNPRHKITKRGQNVTFRCDPISEHNRLYWYRQTLGQGPEFLTYFQNEAQLEKSRLLSDRFSAERPKGSFSTLEIQRTEQGDSAMYLCASSSLRTGRNTEAFFGQGTRLTVV.

The chain employs TRBV6-5 and TRBJ1-1; 7 positions agree with TRBD1. V gave up 5 bases and J gave up 3 bases; unmatched junction bases: 6. Germline assignment: CDR1 MNHEY and CDR2 SVGAGI. The CDR3 sequence is 14 residues long. The CDR3 spells CASSLQGVHTEAFF. Here the CDR3 DNA reads TGTGCCAGCAGTCTTCAGGGGGTTCACACTGAAGCTTTCTTT.

This chain links TRBV19 with TRBJ1-5; D unresolved. The CDR3 is made up of 17 amino acids. V lost 3 bases, J lost 0 bases, and 15 bases lay in between. Per the germline V gene, CDR1 is LNHDA and CDR2 is SQIVND (reference sequence). CDR3 nucleotide sequence: TGTGCCAGTAGTATCGACGGCGGACTTTATAGCAATCAGCCCCAGCATTTT. Translating it yields CASSIDGGLYSNQPQHF.

The CDR3 DNA is TGTGCCAGCAGCCACCTGATGGGGAGGGAAAGAGATACGCAGTATTTT. Amino acids: CASSHLMGRERDTQYF. The chain is built from TRBV7-8 and TRBJ2-3, with 7 bases aligning to TRBD2. Trimming removed 5 bases from V and 5 bases from J; junction bases left unmatched: 13. The CDR3 is 16 amino acids. The germline CDR1 and CDR2 sequences are SGHVS and FQNEAQ.

Only one count was recorded for this clone. The chain links TRBV19 to TRBJ1-6; tentatively, D is TRBD1 (5 bases). Trimming removed 7 bases at V and 7 bases at J, with 8 bases between. The CDR3 loop spans 12 amino acids. The germline V gene has CDR1 LNHDA and CDR2 SQIVND (reference sequence). The CDR3 DNA follows: TGTGCCAGTACAGGGTTCAATTCACCCCTCCACTTT. This translates into CASTGFNSPLHF. The full variable domain, in which reference TRBV19 and TRBJ1-6 provide the parts outside the CDR3, is DGGITQSPKYLFRKEGQNVTLSCEQNLNHDAMYWYRQDPGQGLRLIYYSQIVNDFQKGDIAEGYSVSREKKESFPLTVTSAQKNPTAFYLCASTGFNSPLHFGNGTRLTVT.

The rearrangement uses TRBV7-6 and TRBJ2-7, with TRBD1 matching over 7 bases. The trim removed 5 bases at V and 1 base at J, leaving 5 bases unmatched. Germline-derived CDR1 and CDR2 are SGHVS and FNYEAQ. The CDR3 extends over 14 amino acids. CDR3 in DNA: TGTGCCAGCAGCCCGAGGGACAGTTCCTACGAGCAGTACTTC. Protein: CASSPRDSSYEQYF.

The rearrangement uses TRBV19 and TRBJ1-2; a possible D gene is TRBD1 (6 bases). Germline V lookup: CDR1 LNHDA, CDR2 SQIVND (reference sequence). CDR3 length: 14 residues. Trimming shortened V by 8 bases and J by 5 bases, and 18 bases separated the two germline ends. Here the CDR3 reads CASAEGGRKYGYTF. The CDR3 DNA follows: TGTGCCAGTGCTGAAGGGGGGCGCAAGTATGGCTACACCTTC.

The J gene is TRBJ2-5, the V gene TRBV4-1, with D maybe TRBD2 (7 bases). This CDR3 is 15 amino acids long. The germline V and J ends were trimmed by 0 bases and 4 bases, with 12 bases remaining between them. The germline V gene encodes CDR1 MGHRA and CDR2 YSYEKL. This chain's CDR3 is CASSQDGRGLETQYF. CDR3 nucleotides: TGCGCCAGCAGCCAAGATGGGAGGGGGTTAGAGACCCAGTACTTC.

In this sample, this clone turned up once. The gene calls are TRBV19 and TRBJ2-2; 7 bases match TRBD2. V was pared by 5 bases and J by 0 bases, with 3 bases of the junction left unmatched. The germline V gene encodes CDR1 LNHDA and CDR2 SQIVND (reference sequence). The CDR3 runs to 15 residues. CDR3 amino acids: CASSLAGANTGELFF. The DNA of the CDR3 is TGTGCCAGTAGTTTAGCGGGCGCGAACACCGGGGAGCTGTTTTTT.

This clone was counted only a few times. J is TRBJ1-1 and V is TRBV5-1; no clear D. The germline gives CDR1 SGHRS, CDR2 YFSETQ. CDR3 length: 14 amino acids. Trimming took 2 bases from V and 1 from J, leaving 9 bases between them. The CDR3 DNA is TGCGCCAGCAGCTTACCCAACACGAACACTGAAGCTTTCTTT. It is translated as CASSLPNTNTEAFF.